These 16 T cell receptor beta chains originate from one sample sequenced in a study of cytotoxic CD8 clonotypes in ibrutinib-treated CLL. TCRdb's table, derived via immunoSEQ multiplex PCR, lists solely in-frame clones and lacks some. The table records 160,000 or so clones, nearly 90% of them present only once. Here the sequenced sample was PBMCs, taken at disease progression, from a patient treated with ibrutinib. The receptors stem from a human donor with chronic lymphocytic leukemia.

The chain joins TRBV11-2 to TRBJ2-1; the match to TRBD1 covers 8 bases. The CDR3 has 17 residues. V lost 5 bases to trimming and J lost 7 bases; unmatched junction nucleotides: 16. Germline V gene lookup returns CDR1 SGHAT and CDR2 FQNNGV. In DNA, the CDR3 is TGTGCCAGCAGCACTACAGTTGGCCAGGGGGCAAGGAATGAGCAGTTCTTC. Protein sequence: CASSTTVGQGARNEQFF.

V and J are TRBV5-1 and TRBJ2-7; a possible D gene is TRBD2 (6 bases). V shed 6 bases and J shed 4 bases, with 17 bases lying between them. This CDR3 comprises 14 residues. Germline assignment: CDR1 SGHRS and CDR2 YFSETQ. CDR3 sequence reads: CASKTSQGLYEQYF. The CDR3 bases are TGCGCCAGCAAGACTAGTCAGGGCCTGTACGAGCAGTACTTC.

The rearrangement joins TRBV5-6 to TRBJ1-1; tentatively, D is TRBD1 (5 bases). The CDR3 sequence is 17 residues long. The ends were cut back, 2 bases at V and 2 bases at J, with 19 bases in the middle. CDR1 is SGHDT, CDR2 YYEEEE, per germline. CDR3 sequence: CASSLFEGPRVNTEAFF. For the CDR3, the DNA is TGTGCCAGCAGCTTATTCGAGGGACCGAGGGTCAACACTGAAGCTTTCTTT.

The CDR3 nucleotides read TGCGCCAGCAGTCAAACCCACGACAGGGGGCGCCGGACTGAAGCTTTCTTT. Its translation: CASSQTHDRGRRTEAFF. V and J are TRBV23-1 and TRBJ1-1, with 10 bases matching TRBD1. TRBV23-1 is recorded as an ORF, its role being uncertain. J was trimmed by 5 bases and V by 2 bases; bases with no gene match: 11. This CDR3 has 17 amino acids.

This chain connects TRBV19 to TRBJ1-1; unclear D gene. This CDR3 is built from 15 residues. With 7 bases removed from V and 1 base from J, the gap between germline ends came to 16 bases. CDR1 is LNHDA, CDR2 SQIVND, per germline (reference sequence). The CDR3 loop reads CASTDPGRGNTEAFF. CDR3 sequence (DNA): TGTGCCAGTACAGATCCGGGTCGCGGGAACACTGAAGCTTTCTTT.

The chain employs TRBV10-3 and TRBJ2-3, with 12 bases matching TRBD2. Germline values: CDR1 ENHRY, CDR2 SYGVKD. The CDR3 has 16 amino acids. With V trimmed by 6 bases and J by 2 bases, 6 bases remained unmatched. The CDR3 spells CAISPRLAGDTDTQYF. For the CDR3, the DNA is TGTGCCATCAGCCCACGACTAGCGGGAGACACAGATACGCAGTATTTT.

Here the CDR3 reads CASRPGLAGADTQYF. Here the CDR3 DNA reads TGTGCCAGCAGGCCCGGGCTCGCGGGGGCAGATACGCAGTATTTT. The gene calls are TRBV11-2 and TRBJ2-3; 7 bases line up with TRBD2. V lost 6 bases, J lost 4 bases, and 10 bases stayed unmatched. Per germline, CDR1 SGHAT and CDR2 FQNNGV. The CDR3 length is 15 residues.

This rearrangement joins TRBV10-1 to TRBJ1-1, with D maybe TRBD1 (5 bases). This CDR3 has 13 residues. Per the germline V gene, CDR1 is WNHNN and CDR2 is SYGVQD (reference sequence). Trimming left V 3 bases short and J 1 base short, with 6 bases between. CDR3 protein: CASSEDRNTEAFF. In nucleotides, the CDR3 is TGCGCCAGCAGTGAAGACAGGAACACTGAAGCTTTCTTT.

The chain employs TRBV2 and TRBJ2-7, with 9 bases aligning to TRBD1. The J segment lost 9 bases and the V segment lost 5 bases, leaving 14 bases of the junction unmatched. The CDR3 extends over 15 amino acids. The germline CDR1 and CDR2 sequences are SNHLY and FYNNEI. CDR3 in amino acids: CASSPTGGLLLWQYF. The CDR3 bases are TGTGCCAGCAGTCCTACAGGGGGCTTGTTATTGTGGCAGTACTTC.

This sequence joins TRBV29-1 and TRBJ2-7; D tentatively reads TRBD1 or TRBD2 (5 bases each). The V end lost 8 bases, the J end lost 2 bases, and 22 bases lay between the germline ends. Germline CDR1 is SQVTM and CDR2 is ANQGSEA. The CDR3 loop spans 15 amino acids. CDR3 bases: TGCAGCACCCGGGACGGTTGGGCCGGTACCTACGAGCAGTACTTC. Translating gives CSTRDGWAGTYEQYF.

In its sample, this clone was seen a few times. The gene calls are TRBV25-1 and TRBJ1-2; D unresolved. Germline V gives CDR1 MGHDK, CDR2 SYGVNS. The CDR3 runs 13 residues. V was clipped by 2 bases and J by 8 bases, with 12 bases between them. CDR3 residues: CASSEVAWNGYTF. CDR3 nucleotides: TGTGCCAGCAGTGAAGTAGCTTGGAACGGCTACACCTTC.

The chain is built from TRBV9 and TRBJ1-5; 10 bases map to TRBD1. The V gene end was trimmed by 3 bases and the J gene end by 1 base; junction bases not matched to a gene: 10. Germline V gives CDR1 SGDLS, CDR2 YYNGEE. There are 18 residues in the CDR3. The CDR3 reads CASSGIDRGRWSNQPQHF. CDR3 nucleotide sequence: TGTGCCAGCAGCGGAATCGACAGGGGGCGATGGAGCAATCAGCCCCAGCATTTT.

This clone was recorded only once. The chain combines TRBV10-3 with TRBJ1-2, with 10 bases identical to TRBD1. In germline, CDR1 is ENHRY, CDR2 SYGVKD. The junction had 1 base not matched to a gene; V was cut back by 6 bases and J by 6 bases. The CDR3 is 12 amino acids. The CDR3 here is CAIRTGGNGYTF. CDR3 nucleotide sequence: TGTGCCATCAGGACAGGGGGCAATGGCTACACCTTC.

The V gene is TRBV7-2, the J gene TRBJ2-7, with 9 bases matching TRBD2. This CDR3 contains 15 residues. Germline values: CDR1 SGHTA, CDR2 FQGNSA. V gave up 4 bases and J gave up 4 bases; unmatched junction bases: 8. The CDR3 DNA reads TGTGCCAGCAGCTCATTAGCGGGAGTGGGGTACGAGCAGTACTTC. It yields the protein CASSSLAGVGYEQYF.

The chain uses TRBV27 and TRBJ2-7, with 11 bases identical to TRBD2. J was trimmed by 4 bases and V by 3 bases; bases with no gene match: 5. Germline V CDR1 and CDR2: MNHEY, SMNVEV (reference sequence). CDR3 length: 15 amino acids. The CDR3: CASSFSGRASYEQYF. The CDR3 nucleotides are TGTGCCAGCAGTTTTAGCGGGAGGGCCTCGTACGAGCAGTACTTC.

V and J are TRBV5-1 and TRBJ2-5, with D possibly TRBD2 on 5 matching bases. Germline V gene lookup returns CDR1 SGHRS and CDR2 YFSETQ. Trimming removed 0 bases from V and 5 bases from J, with 11 bases in between. This CDR3 is built from 14 residues. CDR3 DNA sequence: TGCGCCAGCAGCTTGGTTGGTAGCGTTGAGACCCAGTACTTC. Amino acid sequence: CASSLVGSVETQYF.